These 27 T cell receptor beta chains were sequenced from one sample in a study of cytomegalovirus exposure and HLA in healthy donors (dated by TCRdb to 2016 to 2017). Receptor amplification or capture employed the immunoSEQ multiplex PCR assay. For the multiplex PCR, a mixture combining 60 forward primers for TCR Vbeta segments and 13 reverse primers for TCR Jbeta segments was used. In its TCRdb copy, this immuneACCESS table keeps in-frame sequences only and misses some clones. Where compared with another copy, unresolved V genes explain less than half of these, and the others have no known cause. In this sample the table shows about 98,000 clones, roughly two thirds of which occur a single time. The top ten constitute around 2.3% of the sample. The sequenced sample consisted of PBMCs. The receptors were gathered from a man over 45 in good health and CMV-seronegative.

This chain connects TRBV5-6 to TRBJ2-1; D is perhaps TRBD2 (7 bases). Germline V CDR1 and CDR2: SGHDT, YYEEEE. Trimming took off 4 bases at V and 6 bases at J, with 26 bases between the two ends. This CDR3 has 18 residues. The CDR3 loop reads CASSGGGLLHRGSNEQFF. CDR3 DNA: TGTGCCAGCAGCGGGGGGGGCCTACTCCACCGAGGCTCCAATGAGCAGTTCTTC.

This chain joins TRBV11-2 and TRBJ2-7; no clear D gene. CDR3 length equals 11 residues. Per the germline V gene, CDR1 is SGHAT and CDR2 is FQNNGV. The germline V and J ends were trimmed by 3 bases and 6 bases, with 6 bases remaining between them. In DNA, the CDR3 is TGTGCCAGCAGCTTCCCGGGCGAGCAGTACTTC. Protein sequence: CASSFPGEQYF.

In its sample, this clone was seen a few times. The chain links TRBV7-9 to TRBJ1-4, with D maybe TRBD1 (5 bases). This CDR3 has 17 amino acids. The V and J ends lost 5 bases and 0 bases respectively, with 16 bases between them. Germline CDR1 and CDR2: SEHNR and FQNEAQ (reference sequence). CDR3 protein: CASSLTRDFATNEKLFF. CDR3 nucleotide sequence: TGTGCCAGCAGCCTAACCAGGGACTTCGCAACTAATGAAAAACTGTTTTTT.

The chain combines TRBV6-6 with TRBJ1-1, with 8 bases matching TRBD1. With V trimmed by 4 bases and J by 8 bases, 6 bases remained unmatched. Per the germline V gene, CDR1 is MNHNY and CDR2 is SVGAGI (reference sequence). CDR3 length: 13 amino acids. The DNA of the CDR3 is TGTGCCAGCAGTTTGTTTGGGGACAGGGAAGCTTTCTTT. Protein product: CASSLFGDREAFF.

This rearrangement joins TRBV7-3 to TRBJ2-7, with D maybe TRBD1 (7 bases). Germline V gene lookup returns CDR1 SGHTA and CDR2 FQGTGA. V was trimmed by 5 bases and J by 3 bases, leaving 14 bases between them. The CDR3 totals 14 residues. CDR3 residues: CASSPGGSSYEQYF. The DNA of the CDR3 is TGTGCCAGCAGCCCAGGGGGGTCTAGCTACGAGCAGTACTTC.

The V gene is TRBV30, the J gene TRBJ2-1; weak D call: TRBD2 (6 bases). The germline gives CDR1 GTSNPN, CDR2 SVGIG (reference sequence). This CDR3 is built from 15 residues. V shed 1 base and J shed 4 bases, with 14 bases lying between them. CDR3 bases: TGTGCCTGGAGTGGGGTAGCGGCCACTTACAATGAGCAGTTCTTC. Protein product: CAWSGVAATYNEQFF.

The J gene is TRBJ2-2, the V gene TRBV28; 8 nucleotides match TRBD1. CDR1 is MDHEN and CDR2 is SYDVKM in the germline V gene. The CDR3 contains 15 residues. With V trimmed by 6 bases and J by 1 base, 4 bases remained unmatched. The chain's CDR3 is CASSQGQVNTGELFF. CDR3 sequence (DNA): TGTGCCAGCAGCCAGGGACAGGTGAACACCGGGGAGCTGTTTTTT.

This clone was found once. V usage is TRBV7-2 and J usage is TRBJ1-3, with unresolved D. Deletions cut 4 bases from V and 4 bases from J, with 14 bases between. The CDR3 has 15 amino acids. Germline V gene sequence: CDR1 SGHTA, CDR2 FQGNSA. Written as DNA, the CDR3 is TGTGCCAGCAGCTCATTAGAGGGTTACGGAAACACCATATATTTT. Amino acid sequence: CASSSLEGYGNTIYF.

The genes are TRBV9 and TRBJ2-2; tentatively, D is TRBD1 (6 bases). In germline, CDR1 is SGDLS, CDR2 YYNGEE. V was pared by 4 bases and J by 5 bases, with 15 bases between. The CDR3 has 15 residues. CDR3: CASSTNPGETGELFF. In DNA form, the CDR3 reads TGTGCCAGCAGCACCAATCCAGGGGAAACCGGGGAGCTGTTTTTT.

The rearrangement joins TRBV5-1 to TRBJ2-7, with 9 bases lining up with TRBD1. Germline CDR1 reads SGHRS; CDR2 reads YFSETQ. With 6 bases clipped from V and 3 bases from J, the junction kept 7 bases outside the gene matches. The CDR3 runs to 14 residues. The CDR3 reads CASTDGTGSYEQYF. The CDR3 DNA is TGCGCCAGCACCGATGGGACAGGGAGCTACGAGCAGTACTTC.

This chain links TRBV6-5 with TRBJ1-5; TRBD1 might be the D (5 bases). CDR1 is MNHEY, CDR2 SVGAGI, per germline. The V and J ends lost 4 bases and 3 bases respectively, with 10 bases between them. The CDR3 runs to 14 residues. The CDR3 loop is CASSFSGVNQPQHF. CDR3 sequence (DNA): TGTGCCAGCAGTTTTTCGGGGGTCAATCAGCCCCAGCATTTT.

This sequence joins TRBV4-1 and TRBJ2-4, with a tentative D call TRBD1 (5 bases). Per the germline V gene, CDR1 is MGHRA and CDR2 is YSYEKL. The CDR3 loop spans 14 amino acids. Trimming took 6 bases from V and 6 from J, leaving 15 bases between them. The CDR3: CASSGAGFANIQYF. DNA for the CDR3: TGCGCCAGCAGTGGGGCAGGGTTTGCAAACATTCAGTACTTC.

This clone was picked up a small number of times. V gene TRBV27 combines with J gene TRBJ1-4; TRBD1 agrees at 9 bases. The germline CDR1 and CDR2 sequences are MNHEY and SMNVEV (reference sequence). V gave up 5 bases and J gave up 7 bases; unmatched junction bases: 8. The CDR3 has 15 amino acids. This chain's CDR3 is CASSGTGTGFEKLFF. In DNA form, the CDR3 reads TGTGCCAGCAGTGGCACCGGGACAGGGTTTGAAAAACTGTTTTTT.

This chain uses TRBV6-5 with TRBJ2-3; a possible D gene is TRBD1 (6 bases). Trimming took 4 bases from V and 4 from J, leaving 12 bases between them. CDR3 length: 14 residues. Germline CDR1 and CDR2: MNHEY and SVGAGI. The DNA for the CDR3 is TGTGCCAGCAGTTCGGGACAAAATTCAGATACGCAGTATTTT. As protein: CASSSGQNSDTQYF.

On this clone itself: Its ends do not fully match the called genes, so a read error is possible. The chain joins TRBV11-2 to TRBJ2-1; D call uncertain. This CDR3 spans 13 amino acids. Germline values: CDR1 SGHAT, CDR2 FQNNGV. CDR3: CASTLGSTNEQFF. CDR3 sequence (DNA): TGTGCCAGCACCTTAGGGTCTACTAATGAGCAGTTCTTC. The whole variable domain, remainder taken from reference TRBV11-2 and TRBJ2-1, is EAGVAQSPRYKIIEKRQSVAFWCNPISGHATLYWYQQILGQGPKLLIQFQNNGVVDDSQLPKDRFSAERLKGVDSTLKIQPAKLEDSAVYLCASTLGSTNEQFFGPGTRLTVL.

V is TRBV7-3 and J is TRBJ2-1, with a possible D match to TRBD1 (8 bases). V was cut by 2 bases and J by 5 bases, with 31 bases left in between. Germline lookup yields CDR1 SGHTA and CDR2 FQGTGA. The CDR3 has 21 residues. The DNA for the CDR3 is TGTGCCAGCAGCTTAGTTCTAACAGGGGGAGGGCCATTATACCTCCACAATGAGCAGTTCTTC. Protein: CASSLVLTGGGPLYLHNEQFF.

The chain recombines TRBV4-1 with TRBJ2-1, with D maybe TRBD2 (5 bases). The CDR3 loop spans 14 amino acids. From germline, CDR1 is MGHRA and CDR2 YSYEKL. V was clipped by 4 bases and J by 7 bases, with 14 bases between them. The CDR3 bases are TGCGCCAGCAGCCCCCACGCTAGCTGGAATGAGCAGTTCTTC. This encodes CASSPHASWNEQFF.

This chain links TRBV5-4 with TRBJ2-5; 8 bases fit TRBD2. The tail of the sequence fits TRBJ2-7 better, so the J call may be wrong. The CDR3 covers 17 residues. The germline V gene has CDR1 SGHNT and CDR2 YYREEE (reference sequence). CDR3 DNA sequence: TGTGCCAGCAGCCCTCTCCTGGGCGGGAGGCAGTCCGACGAGCAGTACTTC. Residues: CASSPLLGGRQSDEQYF.

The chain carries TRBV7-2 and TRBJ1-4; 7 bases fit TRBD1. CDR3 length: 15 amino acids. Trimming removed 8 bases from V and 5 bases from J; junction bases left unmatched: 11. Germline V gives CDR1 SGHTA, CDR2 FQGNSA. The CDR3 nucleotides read TGTGCCAGCCCCAGGAGGACAGGACTAAATGAAAAACTGTTTTTT. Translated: CASPRRTGLNEKLFF.

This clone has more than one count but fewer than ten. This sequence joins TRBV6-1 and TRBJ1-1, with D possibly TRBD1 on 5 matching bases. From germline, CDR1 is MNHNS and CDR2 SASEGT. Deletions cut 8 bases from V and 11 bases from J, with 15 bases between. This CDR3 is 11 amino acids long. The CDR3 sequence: CASGLGTAAFF. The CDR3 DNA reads TGTGCCAGCGGACTAGGGACTGCGGCTTTCTTT.

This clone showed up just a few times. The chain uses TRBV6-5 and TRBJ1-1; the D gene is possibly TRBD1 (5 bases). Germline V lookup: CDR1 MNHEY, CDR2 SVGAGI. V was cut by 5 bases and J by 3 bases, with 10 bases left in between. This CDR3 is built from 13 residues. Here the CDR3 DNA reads TGTGCCAGCAGTGGAGGGGCCTACACTGAAGCTTTCTTT. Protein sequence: CASSGGAYTEAFF.

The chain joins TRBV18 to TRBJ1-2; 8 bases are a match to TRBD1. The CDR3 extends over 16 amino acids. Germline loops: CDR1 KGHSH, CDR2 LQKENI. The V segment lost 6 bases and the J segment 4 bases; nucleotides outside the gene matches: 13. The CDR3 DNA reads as TGTGCCAGCTCCCCTGGACAGGGTCCCAATGTCTATGGCTACACCTTC. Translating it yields CASSPGQGPNVYGYTF.

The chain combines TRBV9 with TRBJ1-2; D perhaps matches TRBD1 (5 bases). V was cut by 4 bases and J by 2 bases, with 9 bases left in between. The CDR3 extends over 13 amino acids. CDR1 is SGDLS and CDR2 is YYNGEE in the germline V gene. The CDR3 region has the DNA TGTGCCAGCAGCTGGGGGGGGAACTATGGCTACACCTTC. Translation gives CASSWGGNYGYTF.

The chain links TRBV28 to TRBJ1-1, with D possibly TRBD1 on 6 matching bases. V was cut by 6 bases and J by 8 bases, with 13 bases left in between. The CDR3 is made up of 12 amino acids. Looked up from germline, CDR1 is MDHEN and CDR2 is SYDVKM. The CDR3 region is CASRQDSREAFF. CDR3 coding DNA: TGTGCCAGCAGACAGGACAGCCGGGAAGCTTTCTTT. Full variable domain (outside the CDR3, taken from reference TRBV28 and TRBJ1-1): DVKVTQSSRYLVKRTGEKVFLECVQDMDHENMFWYRQDPGLGLRLIYFSYDVKMKEKGDIPEGYSVSREKKERFSLILESASTNQTSMYLCASRQDSREAFFGQGTRLTVV.

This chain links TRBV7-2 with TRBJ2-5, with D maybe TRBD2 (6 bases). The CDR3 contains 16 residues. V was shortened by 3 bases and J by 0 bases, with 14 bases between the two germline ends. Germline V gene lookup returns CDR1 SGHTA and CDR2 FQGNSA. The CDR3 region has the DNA TGTGCCAGCAGCTTTTATTTGGGGGGATACCAAGAGACCCAGTACTTC. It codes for CASSFYLGGYQETQYF.

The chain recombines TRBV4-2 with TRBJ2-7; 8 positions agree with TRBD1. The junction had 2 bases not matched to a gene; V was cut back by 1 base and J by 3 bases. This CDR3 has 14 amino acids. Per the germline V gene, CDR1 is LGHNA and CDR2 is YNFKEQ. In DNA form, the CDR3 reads TGTGCCAGCAGCCAAGGGACAGGGAACTACGAGCAGTACTTC. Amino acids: CASSQGTGNYEQYF.

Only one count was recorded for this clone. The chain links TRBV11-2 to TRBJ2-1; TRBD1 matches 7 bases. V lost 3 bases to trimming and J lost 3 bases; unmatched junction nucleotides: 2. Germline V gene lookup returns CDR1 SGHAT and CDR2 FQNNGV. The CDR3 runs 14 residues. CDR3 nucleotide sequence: TGTGCCAGCAGCTTTAACAGGGGCTACAATGAGCAGTTCTTC. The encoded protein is CASSFNRGYNEQFF.